The 21 T cell receptor beta chains below all came from one sample that was sequenced in a study of blood T cells in healthy people across ages (dated by TCRdb to the mid-2010s). The library was built by means of 5' RACE. For sequencing, an Illumina HiSeq 2500 was employed. A second PCR of about 6 to 12 cycles was run with a J-beta primer mix and a sample-barcoded 5' primer. In-frame beta chains were kept once TCRdb had trimmed the public reads at Q25 with fastp and called clones with MiXCR. Every CDR3 protein is listed once, alongside the most common genes and DNA of its rows. This sample is represented by 1.5 million to 2 million distinct CDR3 sequences; approximately 50% of them were singletons. The ten largest make up over 2% of the sample. The specimen was blood. These receptors originate from a middle-aged woman in good health.

This chain links TRBV7-2 with TRBJ1-2; 8 bases fit TRBD1. This CDR3 comprises 15 residues. CDR1 is SGHTA, CDR2 FQGNSA, per germline. V shed 3 bases, J shed 4 bases, and the junction held 7 bases outside the gene matches. CDR3 nucleotide sequence: TGTGCCAGCAGCTTCTCCTCCGACAGGGGCTATGGCTACACCTTC. Its protein is CASSFSSDRGYGYTF.

Only a few counts were recorded for this clonotype. The chain recombines TRBV7-9 with TRBJ1-2, with D hard to call. Trimming took off 1 base at V and 6 bases at J, with 9 bases between the two ends. The CDR3 spans 13 residues. Germline loops: CDR1 SEHNR, CDR2 FQNEAQ (reference sequence). CDR3 in amino acids: CASSLGRGNGYTF. In DNA form, the CDR3 reads TGTGCCAGCAGCTTAGGGCGAGGGAATGGCTACACCTTC. Full variable domain (rest looked up from reference TRBV7-9 and TRBJ1-2): DTGVSQNPRHKITKRGQNVTFRCDPISEHNRLYWYRQTLGQGPEFLTYFQNEAQLEKSRLLSDRFSAERPKGSFSTLEIQRTEQGDSAMYLCASSLGRGNGYTFGSGTRLTVV.

This clonotype was detected only once. The CDR3 DNA follows: TGTGCCAGCAGATTGGGAGACAGGGCTAACTATGGCTACACCTTC. Translated: CASRLGDRANYGYTF. The chain combines TRBV3-1 with TRBJ1-2, with 7 bases lining up with TRBD1. CDR3 length: 15 residues. The germline CDR1 and CDR2 sequences are LGHDT and YNNKEL (reference sequence). The junction had 7 bases not matched to a gene; V was cut back by 6 bases and J by 0 bases.

This chain connects TRBV28 to TRBJ1-2; TRBD1 aligns across 9 bases. With V trimmed by 6 bases and J by 5 bases, 7 bases remained unmatched. The CDR3 consists of 14 residues. CDR1 and CDR2 from the germline V gene are MDHEN and SYDVKM. For the CDR3, the DNA is TGTGCCAGCAGACAGGGGGCAATCGGGTATGGCTACACCTTC. Protein sequence: CASRQGAIGYGYTF.

This clonotype was observed a few times. The chain joins TRBV28 to TRBJ2-7; no definite D call. This CDR3 is 14 amino acids long. Per the germline V gene, CDR1 is MDHEN and CDR2 is SYDVKM. Trimming pared 8 bases from V and 7 bases from J, leaving 21 bases between. CDR3 nucleotide sequence: TGTGCCAGCGAAGTCCGGCAGACCGTTGGGGAGCAGTACTTC. Translating it yields CASEVRQTVGEQYF.

The chain employs TRBV12-3 or TRBV12-4 and TRBJ1-2; a possible D gene is TRBD1 (5 bases). The V end was cut by 6 bases, the J end by 8 bases, with 22 bases between. The length of the CDR3 is 15 residues. CDR3 region: CASRTGAGGKGGYTF. DNA for the CDR3: TGTGCCAGCAGGACCGGTGCGGGTGGTAAGGGGGGCTACACCTTC.

In its sample, this clonotype was seen a few times. The rearrangement links TRBV5-1 to TRBJ2-7; TRBD1 agrees at 9 bases. The CDR3 runs to 16 residues. The V and J ends lost 5 bases and 4 bases, in that order; junction bases with no gene match: 13. From germline, CDR1 is SGHRS and CDR2 YFSETQ. This CDR3 reads CASSQGWDRALYEQYF. The DNA for the CDR3 is TGCGCCAGCAGTCAGGGGTGGGACAGGGCGCTGTACGAGCAGTACTTC.

The chain has TRBV9 and TRBJ1-2; D not resolved. Germline-derived CDR1 and CDR2 are SGDLS and YYNGEE. Deletions cut 0 bases from V and 2 bases from J, with 8 bases between. The length of the CDR3 is 14 residues. The CDR3 protein is CASSVVGENYGYTF. The DNA of the CDR3 is TGTGCCAGCAGCGTAGTCGGGGAAAACTATGGCTACACCTTC.

This clonotype has more than one count but fewer than ten. The rearrangement uses TRBV28 and TRBJ2-7; 9 bases align to TRBD1. The length of the CDR3 is 15 residues. Trimming at V came to 10 bases and at J to 1 base, leaving 11 bases not matched to a gene. The germline V gene has CDR1 MDHEN and CDR2 SYDVKM. CDR3 coding DNA: TGTGCCACCAACCCCCCGGACAGGGGATCCTACGAGCAGTACTTC. It specifies CATNPPDRGSYEQYF.

A few counts support this clonotype. V usage is TRBV19 and J usage is TRBJ2-5; D may be TRBD1 or TRBD2 (6 bases each). The CDR3 spans 13 residues. The germline V and J ends were trimmed by 6 bases and 5 bases, with 13 bases remaining between them. Germline CDR1 reads LNHDA; CDR2 reads SQIVND (reference sequence). CDR3 sequence (DNA): TGTGCCAGTAGATCGGGGGCTTCGGAGACCCAGTACTTC. It specifies CASRSGASETQYF.

This clonotype has only a few counts. The chain carries TRBV29-1 and TRBJ2-1; the D is unclear. The V end was cut by 5 bases, the J end by 7 bases, with 12 bases between. Looked up from germline, CDR1 is SQVTM and CDR2 is ANQGSEA. The length of the CDR3 is 12 residues. The CDR3 DNA follows: TGCAGCGTTATGGCACAGAATAATGAGCAGTTCTTC. It is translated as CSVMAQNNEQFF.

The chain carries TRBV11-2 and TRBJ2-3, with D perhaps matching TRBD2 (5 bases). The CDR3 length is 15 residues. The germline V gene has CDR1 SGHAT and CDR2 FQNNGV. V lost 0 bases and J 1 base, leaving 8 bases between the germline ends. The CDR3 protein is CASSLDTRGTDTQYF. In DNA form, the CDR3 reads TGTGCCAGCAGCTTAGATACTAGGGGCACAGATACGCAGTATTTT.

The chain combines TRBV29-1 with TRBJ1-6, with D perhaps TRBD1 (5 bases). The V gene's germline CDR1 is SQVTM and CDR2 ANQGSEA. The germline V and J ends were trimmed by 6 bases and 5 bases, with 11 bases remaining between them. This CDR3 contains 13 residues. The CDR3 is CSVRDRNNSPLHF. Here the CDR3 DNA reads TGCAGCGTCCGGGACCGAAATAATTCACCCCTCCACTTT.

The chain uses TRBV9 and TRBJ1-1; D is unclear. Trimming removed 0 bases from V and 6 bases from J, with 15 bases in between. CDR1 and CDR2 from the germline V gene are SGDLS and YYNGEE. This CDR3 is 15 amino acids long. CDR3: CASSVVPGKLAEAFF. The CDR3 coding sequence is TGTGCCAGCAGCGTAGTCCCAGGAAAGTTAGCTGAAGCTTTCTTT. Together with reference TRBV9 and TRBJ1-1, the CDR3 gives the full variable domain: DSGVTQTPKHLITATGQRVTLRCSPRSGDLSVYWYQQSLDQGLQFLIQYYNGEERAKGNILERFSAQQFPDLHSELNLSSLELGDSALYFCASSVVPGKLAEAFFGQGTRLTVV.

This chain connects TRBV6-5 to TRBJ2-7; perhaps TRBD1 as D (5 bases). Trimming took 7 bases from V and 3 from J, leaving 16 bases between them. The germline CDR1 and CDR2 sequences are MNHEY and SVGAGI. The CDR3 is 14 residues long. In DNA form, the CDR3 reads TGTGCCAGCACCAGGATCGGACATAACTACGAGCAGTACTTC. Translation: CASTRIGHNYEQYF.

The chain's CDR3 is CASSPYRDSSYNEQFF. The CDR3 DNA sequence: TGTGCCAGTAGTCCTTACAGGGATAGCTCCTACAATGAGCAGTTCTTC. The chain links TRBV28 to TRBJ2-1, with D possibly matching TRBD1 (6 bases). This CDR3 is built from 16 residues. Germline V lookup: CDR1 MDHEN, CDR2 SYDVKM. V was shortened by 9 bases and J by 0 bases, with 18 bases between the two germline ends.

Note on this clonotype: A much larger clone is a single base away; this may be a read error. The DNA for the CDR3 is TGCGCCAGCAGCCCGGGACTAGCAATGGCGACCCAGTACTTC. Its translation is CASSPGLAMATQYF. The genes are TRBV4-3 and TRBJ2-5; 9 positions match TRBD2. V shed 4 bases and J 7 bases; nucleotides not matched to a gene: 7. This CDR3 has 14 residues. CDR1 LGHNA and CDR2 YSLEER come from the germline V gene.

The chain couples TRBV12-3 or TRBV12-4 to TRBJ2-3; 11 nucleotides agree with TRBD2. The trim removed 7 bases at V and 4 bases at J, leaving 7 bases unmatched. CDR3 length: 15 residues. Here the CDR3 reads CASTLSGGGADTQYF. The CDR3 DNA reads as TGTGCCAGCACCCTTAGCGGGGGGGGCGCAGATACGCAGTATTTT.

V gene TRBV9 combines with J gene TRBJ2-3, with 8 positions matching TRBD2. Germline V lookup: CDR1 SGDLS, CDR2 YYNGEE. The CDR3 sequence is 16 residues long. Germline trimming cut 0 bases from V and 1 base from J; bases unmatched to any gene: 4. CDR3 sequence: CASSVDQRGRTDTQYF. The CDR3 DNA follows: TGTGCCAGCAGCGTAGACCAGCGGGGGCGCACAGATACGCAGTATTTT.

This chain joins TRBV20-1 and TRBJ1-6, with D tentatively TRBD1 (5 bases). Germline V lookup: CDR1 DFQATT, CDR2 SNEGSKA (reference sequence). Trimming shortened V by 2 bases and J by 5 bases, and 7 bases separated the two germline ends. The CDR3 spans 13 residues. The CDR3 spells CSARTQDNSPLHF. CDR3 in DNA: TGCAGTGCTAGAACACAGGATAATTCACCCCTCCACTTT.

J is TRBJ2-5 and V is TRBV25-1; D is uncertain. CDR1 and CDR2 from the germline V gene are MGHDK and SYGVNS. The CDR3 sequence is 14 residues long. Trimming pared 2 bases from V and 5 bases from J, leaving 12 bases between. The chain's CDR3 is CASSEVLGAETQYF. For the CDR3, the DNA is TGTGCCAGCAGTGAAGTTCTGGGCGCGGAGACCCAGTACTTC.